This TCR beta chain was recovered during a study of cytomegalovirus exposure and HLA in healthy donors. Findings and caveats of the study: The authors excluded some V segments, including TRBV6-2 and TRBV6-3, as indistinguishable. Rarity marked most TCR sequences, yet some public TCRs occurred in many donors. TCR beta sequences reportedly predicted the HLA-A and HLA-B alleles of most subjects accurately.

Vbeta (60) and Jbeta (13) primers were used in the PCR. Original data processing: Later reanalysis found 75 million to 100 million unique TCR beta chains, around 11 million of them shared. Method: immunoSEQ multiplex PCR; TCRdb's copy keeps in-frame clones and lacks some. The V and J calls and clone size come from that table; D and trimming were worked out from the DNA. The sample shows some 130,000 clones, and about 1.5% sits with its ten largest clones. Notes on this clone: Its antigen is unknown.

This CDR3 is 15 amino acids long. V lost 3 bases, J lost 2 bases, and 12 bases lay in between. Germline V gene sequence: CDR1 SGDLS, CDR2 YYNGEE. The sequence was collected from a woman in her thirties or forties in good health and CMV-seropositive. Sample: PBMCs. V is TRBV9 and J is TRBJ2-1; TRBD2 is a possible D gene (6 bases). The CDR3 here is CASSAGSTAYNEQFF. CDR3 DNA sequence: TGTGCCAGCAGCGCCGGGAGCACAGCCTACAATGAGCAGTTCTTC. Based on the CDR3 plus reference TRBV9 and TRBJ2-1, the full variable domain is DSGVTQTPKHLITATGQRVTLRCSPRSGDLSVYWYQQSLDQGLQFLIQYYNGEERAKGNILERFSAQQFPDLHSELNLSSLELGDSALYFCASSAGSTAYNEQFFGPGTRLTVL.